One sample yielded the 8 T cell receptor beta chains listed below, sequenced in a study of cytomegalovirus exposure and HLA in healthy donors. The PCR employed 60 Vbeta primers together with 13 Jbeta primers. Profiled with immunoSEQ multiplex PCR; TCRdb holds only in-frame clones, not every one. The table shows about 180,000 clones, with about four fifths occurring only once. Sequences were obtained from PBMCs. All receptors derive from a man aged 35-49 years in good health and CMV-seronegative.

This chain connects TRBV30 to TRBJ2-3, with 12 bases that match TRBD2. The CDR3 runs 15 residues. Trimming at V came to 5 bases and at J to 9 bases, leaving 12 bases not matched to a gene. CDR1 and CDR2 (germline): GTSNPN, SVGIG (reference sequence). CDR3 sequence: CAWALGLAGSNTQYF. As DNA, the CDR3 is TGTGCCTGGGCCCTTGGACTAGCGGGATCTAACACGCAGTATTTT.

Worth noting for this clone: An end of the junction does not agree with germline; a read error may underlie this. The V call is TRBV7-7, the J call TRBJ2-7; 7 bases match TRBD1. The CDR3 covers 13 residues. Germline V gives CDR1 SSHAT, CDR2 FNYEAQ (reference sequence). CDR3 nucleotide sequence: TGTGCTAGCAGCCCCTTTGACAGGGCAAAGCAGTACTTC. The encoded protein is CASSPFDRAKQYF.

The chain recombines TRBV5-1 with TRBJ1-4; 8 bases are a match to TRBD1. Germline V gene lookup returns CDR1 SGHRS and CDR2 YFSETQ. Trimming took 4 bases from V and 0 from J; bases not matched to a gene: 5. The CDR3 spans 16 residues. The CDR3 spells CASSLDRGATNEKLFF. The CDR3 nucleotides are TGCGCCAGCAGCCTCGACAGGGGAGCAACTAATGAAAAACTGTTTTTT.

The V call is TRBV5-1, the J call TRBJ1-1, with a weak D call TRBD1 (5 bases). Germline-derived CDR1 and CDR2 are SGHRS and YFSETQ. V was trimmed by 3 bases and J by 0 bases, leaving 6 bases between them. There are 13 residues in the CDR3. CDR3 DNA: TGCGCCAGCAGCTCAGGGTTGAACACTGAAGCTTTCTTT. Its translation is CASSSGLNTEAFF.

The chain employs TRBV2 and TRBJ1-2, with 8 bases matching TRBD1. With 5 bases clipped from V and 7 bases from J, the junction kept 9 bases outside the gene matches. The CDR3 extends over 14 amino acids. The germline CDR1 and CDR2 sequences are SNHLY and FYNNEI. The CDR3 region is CASSWDRNTLGYTF. The CDR3 bases are TGTGCCAGCAGTTGGGACAGGAATACGCTTGGCTACACCTTC. Full variable domain (remainder filled in from reference TRBV2 and TRBJ1-2): EPEVTQTPSHQVTQMGQEVILRCVPISNHLYFYWYRQILGQKVEFLVSFYNNEISEKSEIFDDQFSVERPDGSNFTLKIRSTKLEDSAMYFCASSWDRNTLGYTFGSGTRLTVV.

This clone was seen more than once but under ten times. The chain couples TRBV7-2 to TRBJ2-2; D possibly corresponds to TRBD2 (5 bases). Trimming removed 4 bases at V and 1 base at J, with 10 bases between. Germline V gene data show CDR1 as SGHTA and CDR2 as FQGNSA. The CDR3 covers 15 residues. As DNA, the CDR3 is TGTGCCAGCAGCTACAGTCGGGGGAACACCGGGGAGCTGTTTTTT. This translates into CASSYSRGNTGELFF.

The genes are TRBV10-1 and TRBJ2-1; possibly TRBD2 for D (7 bases). V was cut by 3 bases and J by 0 bases, with 18 bases left in between. Per germline, CDR1 WNHNN and CDR2 SYGVQD (reference sequence). CDR3 length: 18 residues. As DNA, the CDR3 is TGCGCCAGCAGTGATGGGGGGGCTCTCCCTAGCTCCTACAATGAGCAGTTCTTC. Amino acid sequence: CASSDGGALPSSYNEQFF.

Here the CDR3 reads CASSLKGGRKEEAKNIQYF. CDR3 sequence (DNA): TGTGCCAGCAGCTTAAAAGGGGGACGGAAAGAAGAGGCCAAAAACATTCAGTACTTC. The chain links TRBV7-3 to TRBJ2-4, with D possibly being TRBD1 (6 bases). The ends were cut back, 1 base at V and 1 base at J, with 20 bases in the middle. CDR1 and CDR2 from the germline V gene are SGHTA and FQGTGA. The CDR3 loop spans 19 amino acids.